These 21 T cell receptor beta chains were sequenced from one sample in a study of cytomegalovirus exposure and HLA in healthy donors. PCR employed 60 Vbeta and 13 Jbeta primers. Here immunoSEQ multiplex PCR was the method, and the copy in TCRdb shows in-frame clones only, minus some. Recorded for this sample: 150,000 to 200,000 clones. Sample: PBMCs. The receptors shown here come from a boy aged 10-17 years in good health and CMV-seronegative.

The V gene is TRBV10-2, the J gene TRBJ1-4; D is unresolved. The germline V gene has CDR1 WSHSY and CDR2 SAAADI. This CDR3 comprises 12 residues. Trimming removed 10 bases at V and 0 bases at J, with 6 bases between. CDR3 DNA sequence: TGCGCCACCCGCGCAACTAATGAAAAACTGTTTTTT. Its protein product is CATRATNEKLFF.

This chain links TRBV5-1 with TRBJ2-1, with 8 bases lining up with TRBD2. Unmatched junction bases numbered 3, after V lost 1 base and J lost 0 bases. The CDR3 consists of 16 residues. Per the germline V gene, CDR1 is SGHRS and CDR2 is YFSETQ. The CDR3 reads CASSLTSGSSYNEQFF. The CDR3 DNA sequence: TGCGCCAGCAGCTTGACTAGCGGAAGCTCCTACAATGAGCAGTTCTTC.

The chain carries TRBV10-1 and TRBJ2-2; no reliable D call. Trimming shortened V by 3 bases and J by 5 bases, and 10 bases separated the two germline ends. CDR1 and CDR2 from the germline V gene are WNHNN and SYGVQD (reference sequence). The CDR3 runs to 14 residues. The CDR3 spells CASSDDTLTGELFF. Here the CDR3 DNA reads TGCGCCAGCAGTGATGACACCCTAACCGGGGAGCTGTTTTTT.

J is TRBJ2-1 and V is TRBV25-1; a weak D match, TRBD1 (6 bases). V shed 6 bases and J shed 9 bases, with 18 bases lying between them. CDR1 is MGHDK and CDR2 is SYGVNS in the germline V gene. CDR3 length: 14 amino acids. The CDR3 coding sequence is TGTGCCAGCAGGGATCCTTTAAGGGGGAGTGAGCAGTTCTTC. Translated, it gives CASRDPLRGSEQFF.

The chain recombines TRBV12-5 with TRBJ1-1; D unresolved. The CDR3 contains 13 residues. V lost 5 bases to trimming and J lost 1 base, with 8 bases between them. Germline lookup yields CDR1 LGHNT and CDR2 FRNRAP. CDR3 in DNA: TGTGCTAGTGGTCCCTCAGGGAACACTGAAGCTTTCTTT. Its translation is CASGPSGNTEAFF.

V and J are TRBV15 and TRBJ2-4; D might be TRBD2 (5 bases). This CDR3 spans 16 amino acids. Germline assignment: CDR1 LNHNV and CDR2 YYDKDF (reference sequence). The V end was cut by 0 bases, the J end by 6 bases, with 15 bases between. DNA of the CDR3: TGTGCCACCAGCAGAGATACCCCCGGGGATAGAAACATTCAGTACTTC. This encodes CATSRDTPGDRNIQYF.

V gene TRBV19 combines with J gene TRBJ1-1; tentative D call: TRBD1 (5 bases). CDR1 and CDR2 (germline): LNHDA, SQIVND (reference sequence). The CDR3 has 15 residues. V dropped 1 base and J dropped 8 bases, with 17 bases sitting between them. The CDR3: CASSIASGRVREAFF. Here the CDR3 DNA reads TGTGCCAGTAGTATAGCCTCGGGCAGGGTTAGGGAAGCTTTCTTT.

The gene calls are TRBV19 and TRBJ1-6, with D tentatively TRBD1 (6 bases). There are 16 residues in the CDR3. Germline loops: CDR1 LNHDA, CDR2 SQIVND (reference sequence). Trimming removed 5 bases at V and 1 base at J, with 12 bases between. CDR3 DNA sequence: TGTGCCAGTAGTGGATCCGGGACATCCTATAATTCACCCCTCCACTTT. It translates to CASSGSGTSYNSPLHF.

The chain is built from TRBV28 and TRBJ1-4; D gene ambiguous. The CDR3 contains 16 residues. CDR1 and CDR2 from the germline V gene are MDHEN and SYDVKM. V was pared by 3 bases and J by 4 bases, with 15 bases between. Here the CDR3 DNA reads TGTGCCAGCAGTTTGGGCGGGAGAGCGAGTAATGAAAAACTGTTTTTT. Its protein product is CASSLGGRASNEKLFF.

The rearrangement uses TRBV7-9 and TRBJ1-2; 7 nucleotides match TRBD1. CDR1 and CDR2 (germline): SEHNR, FQNEAQ (reference sequence). J gave up 4 bases and V 11 bases, and 13 bases lay outside the gene matches. This CDR3 is 14 amino acids long. The CDR3 sequence: CAGDLLTGSYGYTF. CDR3 sequence (DNA): TGTGCCGGAGACCTCCTGACAGGGTCCTATGGCTACACCTTC.

The gene calls are TRBV28 and TRBJ2-3; D perhaps matches TRBD2 (7 bases). This CDR3 has 13 residues. The germline V gene has CDR1 MDHEN and CDR2 SYDVKM. Trimming removed 8 bases at V and 3 bases at J, with 12 bases between. The DNA of the CDR3 is TGTGCCAGCTGGGGGGGCCCGACAGATACGCAGTATTTT. Translating gives CASWGGPTDTQYF.

The V gene is TRBV4-3, the J gene TRBJ1-4; maybe TRBD1 (5 bases). Trimming shortened V by 4 bases and J by 5 bases, and 14 bases separated the two germline ends. CDR3 length equals 15 residues. Per the germline V gene, CDR1 is LGHNA and CDR2 is YSLEER. Here the CDR3 reads CASSPGVGSNEKLFF. The CDR3 coding sequence is TGCGCCAGCAGCCCGGGGGTGGGGAGCAATGAAAAACTGTTTTTT.

In regard to this clone: The sample contains more than one DNA sequence encoding this CDR3. V gene TRBV6-6 combines with J gene TRBJ2-7; weak D call: TRBD2 (6 bases). Germline V gene sequence: CDR1 MNHNY, CDR2 SVGAGI (reference sequence). CDR3 length: 12 residues. Trimming took 7 bases from V and 5 from J, leaving 12 bases between them. The CDR3 region has the DNA TGTGCCAGCACCGGGGGTCACAACGAGCAGTACTTC. It yields the protein CASTGGHNEQYF.

A remark on this clone: This sample includes further DNA sequences coding for the same CDR3. The V call is TRBV27, the J call TRBJ1-5; D gene ambiguous. The CDR3 covers 14 residues. Per germline, CDR1 MNHEY and CDR2 SMNVEV (reference sequence). Trimming removed 3 bases at V and 1 base at J, with 7 bases between. The CDR3, as DNA: TGTGCCAGCAGTTTGGGGAGAAGCAATCAGCCCCAGCATTTT. This sequence encodes CASSLGRSNQPQHF.

V gene TRBV6-6 combines with J gene TRBJ1-6, with no clear D. V lost 10 bases, J lost 9 bases, and 13 bases lay in between. In germline, CDR1 is MNHNY, CDR2 SVGAGI (reference sequence). The CDR3 totals 12 residues. The CDR3 region is CATSPRRSPLHF. The CDR3 DNA sequence: TGTGCCACCTCACCTAGGCGTTCACCCCTCCACTTT.

The chain employs TRBV9 and TRBJ2-5; 8 nucleotides agree with TRBD2. V lost 0 bases and J lost 1; bases outside the gene matches: 5. Germline-derived CDR1 and CDR2 are SGDLS and YYNGEE. The CDR3 spans 16 residues. CDR3 amino acids: CASSVGGGGFQETQYF. CDR3 in DNA: TGTGCCAGCAGCGTAGGGGGCGGGGGGTTCCAAGAGACCCAGTACTTC. Using reference TRBV9 and TRBJ2-5 for the parts outside the CDR3, the full variable domain is DSGVTQTPKHLITATGQRVTLRCSPRSGDLSVYWYQQSLDQGLQFLIQYYNGEERAKGNILERFSAQQFPDLHSELNLSSLELGDSALYFCASSVGGGGFQETQYFGPGTRLLVL.

J is TRBJ2-5 and V is TRBV7-9; TRBD2 matches 10 bases. The germline V gene has CDR1 SEHNR and CDR2 FQNEAQ (reference sequence). The CDR3 sequence is 15 residues long. V lost 5 bases and J lost 5; bases outside the gene matches: 8. CDR3 in DNA: TGTGCCAGCAGCGAGCGGGGGGGCCTTGTGGAGACCCAGTACTTC. Its protein product is CASSERGGLVETQYF. The variable domain in full, with the rest retrieved from reference TRBV7-9 and TRBJ2-5, is DTGVSQNPRHKITKRGQNVTFRCDPISEHNRLYWYRQTLGQGPEFLTYFQNEAQLEKSRLLSDRFSAERPKGSFSTLEIQRTEQGDSAMYLCASSERGGLVETQYFGPGTRLLVL.

The chain combines TRBV7-2 with TRBJ1-2; the D is unclear. The CDR3 has 14 amino acids. Trimming removed 6 bases at V and 0 bases at J, with 11 bases between. The germline V gene has CDR1 SGHTA and CDR2 FQGNSA. CDR3 residues: CASSPGATNYGYTF. For the CDR3, the DNA is TGTGCCAGCAGTCCTGGAGCAACTAACTATGGCTACACCTTC.

The chain is built from TRBV2 and TRBJ2-4; 7 bases agree with TRBD1. Germline CDR1 is SNHLY and CDR2 is FYNNEI. V shed 6 bases, J shed 1 base, and the junction held 9 bases outside the gene matches. The CDR3 has 16 amino acids. The CDR3: CASSLPDRTAKNIQYF. For the CDR3, the DNA is TGTGCCAGCAGCCTACCGGACAGGACGGCCAAAAACATTCAGTACTTC.

The genes are TRBV18 and TRBJ2-4; TRBD1 is a possible D gene (6 bases). V lost 2 bases to trimming and J lost 0 bases, with 17 bases between them. This CDR3 is 18 amino acids long. Looked up from germline, CDR1 is KGHSH and CDR2 is LQKENI. The CDR3 protein is CASSPRQDPLIAKNIQYF. The DNA for the CDR3 is TGTGCCAGCTCACCAAGACAGGACCCTCTTATAGCCAAAAACATTCAGTACTTC. The complete variable domain, with remaining parts taken from reference TRBV18 and TRBJ2-4, reads NAGVMQNPRHLVRRRGQEARLRCSPMKGHSHVYWYRQLPEEGLKFMVYLQKENIIDESGMPKERFSAEFPKEGPSILRIQQVVRGDSAAYFCASSPRQDPLIAKNIQYFGAGTRLSVL.

The chain recombines TRBV4-3 with TRBJ2-1, with 7 bases fitting TRBD2. Germline V gene sequence: CDR1 LGHNA, CDR2 YSLEER. This CDR3 comprises 14 residues. J lost 9 bases, V lost 2 bases, and 7 bases had no gene match. This CDR3 is CASSQSTSESEQFF. The CDR3 region has the DNA TGCGCCAGCAGCCAATCAACTAGCGAGAGTGAGCAGTTCTTC.